This record looks at one T cell receptor (beta chain) sequence and its context. Its cognate antigen is unknown. This entry is derived from a study of cytomegalovirus exposure and HLA in healthy donors. Study findings and constraints: Later analysis placed DRB1 highest and HLA-C lowest in TCR association rates, which differed by HLA locus.

It was with 60 Vbeta and 13 Jbeta primers that the PCR ran. Assay used: immunoSEQ multiplex PCR; TCRdb lists only in-frame clones, some missing. The sample lists tens of thousands of clones; more than 55% were seen once. In germline, CDR1 is GTSNPN, CDR2 SVGIG (reference sequence). The CDR3 totals 15 residues. Losses at the gene ends were 3 bases for V and 8 bases for J; bases not matched to a gene: 10. This TCR was sampled from a man in his sixties in good health and CMV-seropositive. The specimen sequenced was PBMCs. The genes are TRBV30 and TRBJ1-5; 10 bases map to TRBD1. The CDR3 spells CAWSLRTGGREPQHF. The CDR3 nucleotides read TGTGCCTGGAGCCTTAGGACAGGGGGTAGGGAGCCCCAGCATTTT. The whole variable domain, remainder taken from reference TRBV30 and TRBJ1-5, is SQTIHQWPATLVQPVGSPLSLECTVEGTSNPNLYWYRQAAGRGLQLLFYSVGIGQISSEVPQNLSASRPQDRQFILSSKKLLLSDSGFYLCAWSLRTGGREPQHFGDGTRLSIL.